This T cell receptor (beta chain) was sequenced for a study of patients and donors after allogeneic stem cell transplantation. TCRdb recomputed calls from the RT-PCR reads with MiXCR, one row per CDR3 protein. The sample contains tens of thousands of distinct CDR3 sequences, roughly 50% of which appear only once. The CDR3 sequence is 16 residues long. CDR1 and CDR2 from the germline V gene are MDHEN and SYDVKM. V lost 6 bases to trimming and J lost 0 bases, with 17 bases between them. Sequenced material: blood, either unsorted or a sorted T cell fraction (not recorded which). The TCR comes from a human donor who was either an allogeneic HSCT recipient or a stem cell or donor lymphocyte infusion donor (not recorded which). It is not recorded whose cells these are; they may come from a transplant donor. This chain uses TRBV28 with TRBJ1-1; perhaps TRBD1 as D (5 bases). CDR3 amino acids: CASSPRGEGLNTEAFF. DNA for the CDR3: TGTGCCAGCAGCCCACGAGGTGAGGGGTTGAACACTGAAGCTTTCTTT.